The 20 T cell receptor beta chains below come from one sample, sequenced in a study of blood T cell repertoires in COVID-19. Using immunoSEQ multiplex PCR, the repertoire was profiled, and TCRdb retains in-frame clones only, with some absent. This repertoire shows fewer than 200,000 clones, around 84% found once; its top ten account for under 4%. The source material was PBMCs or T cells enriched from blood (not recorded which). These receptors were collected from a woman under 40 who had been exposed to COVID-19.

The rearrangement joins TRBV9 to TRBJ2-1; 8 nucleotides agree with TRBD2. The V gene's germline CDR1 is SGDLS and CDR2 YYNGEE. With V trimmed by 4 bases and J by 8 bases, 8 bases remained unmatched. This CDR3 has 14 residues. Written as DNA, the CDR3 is TGTGCCAGCAGCCCCCGGACTAGCATTGATGAGCAGTTCTTC. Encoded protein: CASSPRTSIDEQFF.

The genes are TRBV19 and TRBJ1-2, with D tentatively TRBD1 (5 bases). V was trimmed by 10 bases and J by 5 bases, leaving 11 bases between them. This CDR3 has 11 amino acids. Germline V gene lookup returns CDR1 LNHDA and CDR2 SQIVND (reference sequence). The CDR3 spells CATEGVYGYTF. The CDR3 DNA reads TGTGCCACCGAAGGGGTTTATGGCTACACCTTC.

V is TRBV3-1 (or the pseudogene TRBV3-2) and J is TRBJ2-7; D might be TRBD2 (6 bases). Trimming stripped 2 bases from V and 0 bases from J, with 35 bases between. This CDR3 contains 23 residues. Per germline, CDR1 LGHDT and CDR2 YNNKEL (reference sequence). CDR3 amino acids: CASSQKPVGRDFYLVLSSYEQYF. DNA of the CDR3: TGTGCCAGCAGCCAAAAACCCGTGGGACGGGACTTCTATCTAGTTCTAAGCTCCTACGAGCAGTACTTC.

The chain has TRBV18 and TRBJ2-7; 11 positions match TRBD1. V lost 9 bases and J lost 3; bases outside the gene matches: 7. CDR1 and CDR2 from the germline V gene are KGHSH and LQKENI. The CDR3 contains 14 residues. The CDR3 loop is CASSEGQGDYEQYF. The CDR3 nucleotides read TGTGCCAGTTCAGAGGGACAGGGGGACTACGAGCAGTACTTC.

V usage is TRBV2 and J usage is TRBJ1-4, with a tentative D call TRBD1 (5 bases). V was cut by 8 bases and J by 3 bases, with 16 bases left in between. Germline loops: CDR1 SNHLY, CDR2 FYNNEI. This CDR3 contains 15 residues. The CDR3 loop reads CASGKAGVSNEKLFF. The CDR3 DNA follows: TGTGCCAGCGGGAAGGCGGGGGTGTCTAATGAAAAACTGTTTTTT.

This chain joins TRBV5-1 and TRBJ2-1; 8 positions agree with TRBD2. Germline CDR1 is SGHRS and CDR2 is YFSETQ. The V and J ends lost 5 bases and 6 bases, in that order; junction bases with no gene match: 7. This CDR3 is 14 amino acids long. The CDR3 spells CASRNTRGGNEQFF. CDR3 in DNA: TGCGCCAGCAGAAACACCCGGGGGGGCAATGAGCAGTTCTTC.

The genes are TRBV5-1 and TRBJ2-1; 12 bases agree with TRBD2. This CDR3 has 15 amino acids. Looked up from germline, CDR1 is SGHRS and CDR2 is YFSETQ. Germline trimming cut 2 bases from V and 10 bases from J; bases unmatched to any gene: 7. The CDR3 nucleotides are TGCGCCAGCAGCTTTAACTCGCTAGCGGGGGGGGAGCAGTTCTTC. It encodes CASSFNSLAGGEQFF.

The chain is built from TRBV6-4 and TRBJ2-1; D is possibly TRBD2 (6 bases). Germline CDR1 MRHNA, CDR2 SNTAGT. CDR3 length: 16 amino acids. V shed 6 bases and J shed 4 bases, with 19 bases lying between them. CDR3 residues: CASSEGRMPPYNEQFF. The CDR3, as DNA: TGTGCCAGCAGCGAGGGGAGGATGCCGCCTTACAATGAGCAGTTCTTC.

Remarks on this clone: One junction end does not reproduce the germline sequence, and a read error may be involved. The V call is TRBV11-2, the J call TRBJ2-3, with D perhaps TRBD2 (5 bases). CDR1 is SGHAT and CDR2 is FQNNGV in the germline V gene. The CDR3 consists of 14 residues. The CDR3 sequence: CASSLSPSTDTQYF. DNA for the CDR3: TGTGCCAGCAGCTTATCCCCTAGCACGGATACGCAGTATTTT.

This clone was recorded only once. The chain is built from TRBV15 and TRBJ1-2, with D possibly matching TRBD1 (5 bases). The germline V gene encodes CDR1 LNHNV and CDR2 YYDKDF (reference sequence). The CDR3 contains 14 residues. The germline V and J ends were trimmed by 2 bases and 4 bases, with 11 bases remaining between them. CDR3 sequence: CATSRPTGSYGYTF. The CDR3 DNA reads TGTGCCACCAGCAGACCTACAGGCTCCTATGGCTACACCTTC.

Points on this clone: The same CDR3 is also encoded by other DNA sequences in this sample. The DNA of the CDR3 is TGTGCCAGCAGTTACGGAGGGCTGAACACTGAAGCTTTCTTT. It is translated as CASSYGGLNTEAFF. This chain joins TRBV6-5 and TRBJ1-1; D unresolved. CDR1 is MNHEY and CDR2 is SVGAGI in the germline V gene. V gave up 2 bases and J gave up 0 bases, with 7 bases separating them. CDR3 length: 14 residues.

The CDR3 DNA follows: TGTGCCAGCAGCCCGCCCTCCGGGACAGGTTACAATGAGCAGTTCTTC. Residues: CASSPPSGTGYNEQFF. V is TRBV7-9 and J is TRBJ2-1; 8 bases map to TRBD1. The CDR3 has 16 amino acids. The V segment lost 5 bases and the J segment 4 bases; nucleotides outside the gene matches: 10. Germline-derived CDR1 and CDR2 are SEHNR and FQNEAQ (reference sequence).

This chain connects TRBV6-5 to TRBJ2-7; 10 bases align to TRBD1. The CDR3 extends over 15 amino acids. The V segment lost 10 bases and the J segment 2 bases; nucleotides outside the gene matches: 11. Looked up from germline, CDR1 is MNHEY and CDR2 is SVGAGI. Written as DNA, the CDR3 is TGTGCCACCTCCACCGGGACAGGGGCCACCTACGAGCAGTACTTC. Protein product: CATSTGTGATYEQYF.

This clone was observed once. The CDR3 sequence is CASSVLPGETQYF. CDR3 nucleotides: TGTGCCAGCAGCGTACTGCCGGGAGAGACCCAGTACTTC. The V gene is TRBV9, the J gene TRBJ2-5, with D unclear. Per germline, CDR1 SGDLS and CDR2 YYNGEE. The CDR3 has 13 amino acids. Trimming removed 1 base at V and 4 bases at J, with 8 bases between.

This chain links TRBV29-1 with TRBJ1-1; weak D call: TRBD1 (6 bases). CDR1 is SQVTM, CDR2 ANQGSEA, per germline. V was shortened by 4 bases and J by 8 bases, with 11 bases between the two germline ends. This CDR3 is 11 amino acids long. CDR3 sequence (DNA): TGCAGCGTTGCGGGGGGCATGGAAGCTTTCTTT. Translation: CSVAGGMEAFF.

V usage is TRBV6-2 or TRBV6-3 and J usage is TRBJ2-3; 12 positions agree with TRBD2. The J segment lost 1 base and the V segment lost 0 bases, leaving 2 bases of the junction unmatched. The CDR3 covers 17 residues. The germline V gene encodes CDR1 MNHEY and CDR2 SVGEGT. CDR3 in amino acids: CASSYSTSGGRTDTQYF. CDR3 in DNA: TGTGCCAGCAGTTACTCGACTAGCGGGGGCCGCACAGATACGCAGTATTTT.

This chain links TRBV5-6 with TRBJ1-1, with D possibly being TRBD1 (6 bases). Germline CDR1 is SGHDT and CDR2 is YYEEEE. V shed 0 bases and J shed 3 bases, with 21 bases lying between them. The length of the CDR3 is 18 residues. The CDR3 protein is CASSLALARGKGYTEAFF. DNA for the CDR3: TGTGCCAGCAGCTTGGCCTTAGCCAGGGGTAAAGGGTACACTGAAGCTTTCTTT.

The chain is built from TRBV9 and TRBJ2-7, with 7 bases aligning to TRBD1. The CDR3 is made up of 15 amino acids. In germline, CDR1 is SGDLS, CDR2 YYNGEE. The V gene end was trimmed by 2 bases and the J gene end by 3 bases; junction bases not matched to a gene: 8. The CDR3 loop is CASSVGDSIIYEQYF. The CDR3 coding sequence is TGTGCCAGCAGCGTCGGGGACAGCATCATCTACGAGCAGTACTTC.

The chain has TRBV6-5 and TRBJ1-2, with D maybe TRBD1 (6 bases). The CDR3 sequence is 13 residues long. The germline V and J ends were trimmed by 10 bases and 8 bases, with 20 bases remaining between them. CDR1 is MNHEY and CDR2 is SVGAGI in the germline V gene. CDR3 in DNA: TGTGCCACCGAAACACAGGGAAGAGCGGGCTACACCTTC. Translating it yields CATETQGRAGYTF.

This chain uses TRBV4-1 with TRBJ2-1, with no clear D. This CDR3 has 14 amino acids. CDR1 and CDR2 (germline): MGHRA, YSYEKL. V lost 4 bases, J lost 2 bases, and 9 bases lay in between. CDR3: CASSRTLTYNEQFF. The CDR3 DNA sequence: TGCGCCAGCAGCCGCACTCTAACCTACAATGAGCAGTTCTTC.